The 20 T cell receptor beta chains listed next were all sequenced from one sample in a study of T cell responses to AZD1222 COVID-19 vaccine. Measured with immunoSEQ multiplex PCR; TCRdb has only the in-frame clones, and not every one. The repertoire holds about 90,000 clones, with 85% to 90% as singletons. Sequencing was performed on peripheral blood, taken on day 0 of MenACWY control vaccination. These receptors were obtained from an adult in good health.

CDR3 region: CASSQEVGLGYEQYF. Here the CDR3 DNA reads TGTGCCAGCAGCCAAGAGGTGGGGTTAGGGTACGAGCAGTACTTC. This chain links TRBV3-1 (or the pseudogene TRBV3-2) with TRBJ2-7; D not certain. The CDR3 has 15 residues. Between the trimmed V and J ends, which lost 0 bases and 4 bases, there was a span of 13 bases. Germline-derived CDR1 and CDR2 are LGHDT and YNNKEL (reference sequence).

This clone showed up many times. The V and J genes are TRBV30 and TRBJ2-7; the match to TRBD1 covers 7 bases. In germline, CDR1 is GTSNPN, CDR2 SVGIG (reference sequence). V dropped 0 bases and J dropped 10; count of bases not matched to a gene: 12. There are 14 residues in the CDR3. CDR3 sequence (DNA): TGTGCCTGGAGTGTAGGGGCAGGGGGAGTACTTCAGTACTTC. It encodes CAWSVGAGGVLQYF.

The V and J genes are TRBV30 and TRBJ2-7; 14 bases map to TRBD2. V gave up 2 bases and J gave up 4 bases; unmatched junction bases: 1. The length of the CDR3 is 14 residues. Germline values: CDR1 GTSNPN, CDR2 SVGIG (reference sequence). The CDR3 DNA follows: TGTGCCTGGAGTCGGACTAGCGGGGGGTACGAGCAGTACTTC. Protein product: CAWSRTSGGYEQYF.

This chain links TRBV28 with TRBJ1-6; D gene unclear. V dropped 5 bases and J dropped 6 bases, with 11 bases sitting between them. The CDR3 runs 14 residues. The germline gives CDR1 MDHEN, CDR2 SYDVKM. DNA for the CDR3: TGTGCCAGCAGTCCCGGACTCCGTAATTCACCCCTCCACTTT. Translation gives CASSPGLRNSPLHF.

The chain uses TRBV28 and TRBJ1-5; D is uncertain. Trimming stripped 6 bases from V and 0 bases from J, with 12 bases between. CDR1 MDHEN and CDR2 SYDVKM come from the germline V gene. The CDR3 spans 15 residues. The CDR3 DNA reads as TGTGCCAGCAGCAAACAGCTTTATAGCAATCAGCCCCAGCATTTT. Translated, it gives CASSKQLYSNQPQHF. Looking up the rest from reference TRBV28 and TRBJ1-5 gives the full variable domain: DVKVTQSSRYLVKRTGEKVFLECVQDMDHENMFWYRQDPGLGLRLIYFSYDVKMKEKGDIPEGYSVSREKKERFSLILESASTNQTSMYLCASSKQLYSNQPQHFGDGTRLSIL.

The table lists this clone with a count of one. Here the CDR3 reads CASSTTGNTIYF. CDR3 DNA: TGTGCCAGCTCCACTACCGGAAACACCATATATTTT. The rearrangement joins TRBV7-2 to TRBJ1-3; D remains unclear. Between the trimmed V and J ends, which lost 8 bases and 4 bases, there was a span of 9 bases. The germline CDR1 and CDR2 sequences are SGHTA and FQGNSA. The CDR3 has 12 residues.

The rearrangement links TRBV30 to TRBJ1-2; D remains ambiguous. The V gene lost 0 bases and the J gene lost 2 bases, with 10 bases spanning the gap. The CDR3 consists of 14 residues. The germline V gene has CDR1 GTSNPN and CDR2 SVGIG (reference sequence). The CDR3 sequence is CAWSVARVNYGYTF. The CDR3 coding sequence is TGTGCCTGGAGTGTAGCGCGTGTGAACTATGGCTACACCTTC.

This chain's CDR3 is CASSLPGGYGYTF. The CDR3 DNA sequence: TGTGCCAGCAGCTTACCGGGAGGGTATGGCTACACCTTC. The V gene is TRBV7-2, the J gene TRBJ1-2; D is uncertain. The CDR3 sequence is 13 residues long. Trimming removed 2 bases from V and 5 bases from J, with 9 bases in between. Germline CDR1 reads SGHTA; CDR2 reads FQGNSA.

This chain links TRBV3-1 (or the pseudogene TRBV3-2) with TRBJ2-5; 10 bases align to TRBD1. The V and J ends lost 3 bases and 5 bases, in that order; junction bases with no gene match: 6. Germline lookup yields CDR1 LGHDT and CDR2 YNNKEL (reference sequence). The CDR3 covers 15 residues. The CDR3 nucleotides are TGTGCCAGCAGCCAGCGGGACAGGGGCGGGGAGACCCAGTACTTC. The encoded protein is CASSQRDRGGETQYF.

The chain links TRBV29-1 to TRBJ2-7; D perhaps matches TRBD1 (6 bases). CDR3 size: 13 residues. From germline, CDR1 is SQVTM and CDR2 ANQGSEA. Trimming stripped 5 bases from V and 2 bases from J, with 13 bases between. This CDR3 reads CSVLEAGAYEQYF. The CDR3 bases are TGCAGCGTTTTAGAGGCAGGGGCCTACGAGCAGTACTTC.

This clone has just one count. V and J are TRBV2 and TRBJ1-2, with 8 bases matching TRBD1. The CDR3 length is 11 residues. Germline V gene sequence: CDR1 SNHLY, CDR2 FYNNEI. CDR3 nucleotide sequence: TGTCAACTCAGGGGGCGGAGGGGCTACACCTTC. Protein product: CQLRGRRGYTF. Using reference TRBV2 and TRBJ1-2 for the parts outside the CDR3, the full variable domain is EPEVTQTPSHQVTQMGQEVILRCVPISNHLYFYWYRQILGQKVEFLVSFYNNEISEKSEIFDDQFSVERPDGSNFTLKIRSTKLEDSAMYFCQLRGRRGYTFGSGTRLTVV.

DNA for the CDR3: TGTGCCAGCAGTCCCCCCGGGACCCCGTTCGATGGCTACACCTTC. Its protein product is CASSPPGTPFDGYTF. The V gene is TRBV25-1, the J gene TRBJ1-2, with D possibly being TRBD1 (5 bases). The germline V gene encodes CDR1 MGHDK and CDR2 SYGVNS. The germline V and J ends were trimmed by 5 bases and 6 bases, with 19 bases remaining between them. This CDR3 contains 15 residues.

The V call is TRBV28, the J call TRBJ1-6, with 7 bases identical to TRBD1. This CDR3 comprises 15 residues. Unmatched junction bases numbered 12, after V lost 8 bases and J lost 8 bases. Germline assignment: CDR1 MDHEN and CDR2 SYDVKM. For the CDR3, the DNA is TGTGCCAGCCTTCAGCGGTTAACAGGGGATTCACCCCTCCACTTT. This sequence encodes CASLQRLTGDSPLHF.

The chain couples TRBV11-2 to TRBJ1-3; D gene unclear. The CDR3 totals 15 residues. CDR1 is SGHAT and CDR2 is FQNNGV in the germline V gene. V lost 2 bases and J 0 bases, leaving 8 bases between the germline ends. The CDR3 DNA is TGTGCCAGCAGCTTAAATGGGAACTCTGGAAACACCATATATTTT. This translates into CASSLNGNSGNTIYF. The whole variable domain, remainder taken from reference TRBV11-2 and TRBJ1-3, is EAGVAQSPRYKIIEKRQSVAFWCNPISGHATLYWYQQILGQGPKLLIQFQNNGVVDDSQLPKDRFSAERLKGVDSTLKIQPAKLEDSAVYLCASSLNGNSGNTIYFGEGSWLTVV.

The CDR3 is CASSLEGRGRTYGYTF. In DNA form, the CDR3 reads TGCGCCAGCAGCTTGGAAGGACGGGGGAGGACCTATGGCTACACCTTC. The chain combines TRBV5-1 with TRBJ1-2, with a tentative D call TRBD1 (5 bases). This CDR3 is built from 16 residues. V was shortened by 0 bases and J by 4 bases, with 16 bases between the two germline ends. Per germline, CDR1 SGHRS and CDR2 YFSETQ.

The chain has TRBV19 and TRBJ1-3; the D is unclear. This CDR3 is built from 15 residues. Germline V gene data show CDR1 as LNHDA and CDR2 as SQIVND (reference sequence). With 2 bases removed from V and 0 bases from J, the gap between germline ends came to 8 bases. This chain's CDR3 is CASSIYTSSGNTIYF. The CDR3 DNA reads TGTGCCAGTAGTATATATACGAGCTCTGGAAACACCATATATTTT.

The chain uses TRBV7-2 and TRBJ2-1; 8 bases agree with TRBD2. Germline V gene sequence: CDR1 SGHTA, CDR2 FQGNSA. CDR3 length: 16 residues. Trimming cost V 0 bases and J 7 bases; bases outside gene matches: 8. This chain's CDR3 is CASSLAPGTRLNEQFF. Written as DNA, the CDR3 is TGTGCCAGCAGCTTAGCACCCGGGACTAGATTGAATGAGCAGTTCTTC.

The V call is TRBV7-2, the J call TRBJ1-1; 8 bases align to TRBD1. V dropped 1 base and J dropped 4; count of bases not matched to a gene: 8. The CDR3 is 16 residues long. The germline gives CDR1 SGHTA, CDR2 FQGNSA. CDR3: CASSLVSGGFTTEAFF. Here the CDR3 DNA reads TGTGCCAGCAGCTTAGTCTCAGGGGGCTTTACCACTGAAGCTTTCTTT.

J is TRBJ2-1 and V is TRBV25-1, with 9 bases matching TRBD1. Looked up from germline, CDR1 is MGHDK and CDR2 is SYGVNS. The V gene end was trimmed by 5 bases and the J gene end by 7 bases; junction bases not matched to a gene: 6. The CDR3 totals 14 residues. The CDR3, as DNA: TGTGCCAGCAGTAGCGGGACAGGGTCTAATGAGCAGTTCTTC. It codes for CASSSGTGSNEQFF. Full variable domain (missing parts from reference TRBV25-1 and TRBJ2-1): EADIYQTPRYLVIGTGKKITLECSQTMGHDKMYWYQQDPGMELHLIHYSYGVNSTEKGDLSSESTVSRIRTEHFPLTLESARPSHTSQYLCASSSGTGSNEQFFGPGTRLTVL.

The chain combines TRBV9 with TRBJ2-7; 15 bases line up with TRBD2. Trimming removed 3 bases from V and 3 bases from J; junction bases left unmatched: 4. CDR1 and CDR2 from the germline V gene are SGDLS and YYNGEE. This CDR3 is 16 amino acids long. The CDR3 spells CASSEGLAGGVYEQYF. The CDR3 bases are TGTGCCAGCAGCGAGGGACTAGCGGGGGGAGTCTACGAGCAGTACTTC.